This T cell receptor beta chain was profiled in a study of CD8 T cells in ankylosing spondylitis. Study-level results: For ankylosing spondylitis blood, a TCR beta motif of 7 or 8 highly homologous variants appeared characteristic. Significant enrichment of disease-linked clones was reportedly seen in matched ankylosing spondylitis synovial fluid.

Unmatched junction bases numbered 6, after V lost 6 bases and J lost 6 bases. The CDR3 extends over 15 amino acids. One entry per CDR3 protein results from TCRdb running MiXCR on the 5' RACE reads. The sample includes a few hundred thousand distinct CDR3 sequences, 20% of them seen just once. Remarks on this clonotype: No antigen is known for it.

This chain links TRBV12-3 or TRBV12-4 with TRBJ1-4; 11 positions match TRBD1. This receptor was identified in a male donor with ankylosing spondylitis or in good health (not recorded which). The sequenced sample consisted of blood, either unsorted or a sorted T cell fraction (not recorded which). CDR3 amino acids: CASRPGQGADEKLFF. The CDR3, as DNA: TGTGCCAGCAGACCCGGACAGGGGGCTGATGAAAAACTGTTTTTT.